The clone carrying this T cell receptor beta chain was recorded a few times. Its antigen is not identified. Profiling relied on immunoSEQ multiplex PCR, and the TCRdb table lists in-frame clones only, not all of them. The table includes about 90,000 clones, roughly 87% detected once. CDR3 size: 16 residues. Germline V gives CDR1 LNHDA, CDR2 SQIVND (reference sequence). V lost 3 bases, J lost 2 bases, and 11 bases lay in between. This entry belongs to a study of graft-versus-host responses after intestinal transplantation. Study details: Recipients had multivisceral, liver-intestinal, or isolated intestinal transplants. Anti-thymocyte globulin induction preceded about 3 years of tacrolimus and steroid maintenance in all recipients.

Study-level points and caveats: Declines in HvG clones occurring early post-transplant were associated with peak circulating GvH clone levels. GvH clones surfaced in recipient marrow, some emerging earlier in ileum or blood.

The V and J genes are TRBV19 and TRBJ2-6; TRBD1 or TRBD2 may be the D gene (6 bases each). This receptor was obtained from a human donor who received an intestinal transplant. The source was unstimulated CD8+ T cells sorted from spleen or lymph node cells, collected before intestinal transplant. CDR3 protein: CASSIRRGAGANVLTF. CDR3 DNA: TGTGCCAGTAGTATTAGGAGGGGGGCTGGGGCCAACGTCCTGACTTTC.